The clone carrying this T cell receptor (beta chain) was seen a handful of times. The antigen is unknown. This sample was included in a study of PD-1 blockade in classical Hodgkin lymphoma. Study as a whole: Patients received nivolumab 3 mg/kg intravenously every 2 weeks. Notes on the study in general: Whoever responded completely had baseline diversity much like that seen in newly diagnosed patients. The study reported lower baseline TCR diversity in newly diagnosed patients than in healthy donors.

No patient escaped relapse after autologous stem cell transplantation, and brentuximab vedotin exposure varied. Only in-frame clones appear in the TCRdb table, and some are missing; sequencing was by immunoSEQ multiplex PCR. In the table there are approximately 50,000 clones, 85% to 90% of which are singletons. The sequence came from a human donor with classical Hodgkin lymphoma. Specimen: peripheral blood mononuclear cells (PBMCs), collected before the second cycle of nivolumab.

The CDR3 sequence: CASSLGVIQGETQYF. The CDR3 region has the DNA TGTGCCAGCAGCTTGGGGGTGATACAAGGAGAGACCCAGTACTTC. The genes are TRBV5-5 and TRBJ2-5; D is unclear. V lost 0 bases and J lost 4, with 13 bases in between. CDR3 size: 15 residues. The germline V gene has CDR1 SGHKS and CDR2 YYEKEE (reference sequence).